These 23 T cell receptor beta chains were sequenced from one sample in a study of blood T cell repertoires in COVID-19. Method: immunoSEQ multiplex PCR; TCRdb's copy keeps in-frame clones and lacks some. The sample includes about 140,000 clones, about 80% seen only once; the top ten take about 9.3%. The sample comprised peripheral blood. The receptors come from a woman at least 80 years old in a cohort sampled during active or convalescent COVID-19.

This chain links TRBV15 with TRBJ2-7, with D perhaps matching TRBD1 (6 bases). Trimming removed 3 bases from V and 0 bases from J, with 9 bases in between. CDR3 length: 14 amino acids. Germline CDR1 and CDR2: LNHNV and YYDKDF (reference sequence). CDR3 region: CATSSTGYSYEQYF. The CDR3 nucleotides read TGTGCCACCAGCAGCACAGGGTACTCCTACGAGCAGTACTTC.

The chain carries TRBV6-4 and TRBJ2-1; D is possibly TRBD1 (7 bases). This CDR3 contains 15 residues. V lost 5 bases, J lost 4 bases, and 15 bases lay in between. Germline V gene sequence: CDR1 MRHNA, CDR2 SNTAGT. CDR3 DNA: TGTGCCAGCAGTAAAGGGAGGACAGGATACAATGAGCAGTTCTTC. It yields the protein CASSKGRTGYNEQFF.

The chain combines TRBV19 with TRBJ1-4, with 10 bases lining up with TRBD1. Trimming took 3 bases from V and 8 from J; bases not matched to a gene: 15. Germline loops: CDR1 LNHDA, CDR2 SQIVND (reference sequence). This CDR3 is built from 18 residues. DNA for the CDR3: TGTGCCAGTAGTATCAGCCGGGACAGGGGAGTAAGTGGAGAAAAACTGTTTTTT. Amino acid sequence: CASSISRDRGVSGEKLFF.

The V and J genes are TRBV29-1 and TRBJ1-2; D might be TRBD1 (5 bases). The CDR3 runs to 11 residues. From germline, CDR1 is SQVTM and CDR2 ANQGSEA. The ends were cut back, 7 bases at V and 3 bases at J, with 9 bases in the middle. CDR3: CSAGGDYGYTF. The CDR3 DNA sequence: TGCAGCGCTGGAGGGGACTATGGCTACACCTTC.

V and J are TRBV30 and TRBJ2-3; 13 bases line up with TRBD2. Germline V gene data show CDR1 as GTSNPN and CDR2 as SVGIG (reference sequence). This CDR3 has 14 amino acids. Trimming took 3 bases from V and 4 from J; bases not matched to a gene: 1. This CDR3 reads CAWRLAGGADTQYF. For the CDR3, the DNA is TGTGCCTGGAGACTAGCGGGGGGGGCAGATACGCAGTATTTT.

This clone appeared a few times. The rearrangement uses TRBV7-8 and TRBJ1-6, with D possibly matching TRBD1 (6 bases). The CDR3 totals 15 residues. V was cut by 5 bases and J by 8 bases, with 16 bases left in between. The V gene's germline CDR1 is SGHVS and CDR2 FQNEAQ. The CDR3 sequence is CASSALAGAHSPLHF. CDR3 nucleotides: TGTGCCAGCAGCGCCCTGGCAGGGGCCCATTCACCCCTCCACTTT.

The V call is TRBV6-6, the J call TRBJ1-1; a weak D match, TRBD1 (5 bases). CDR1 and CDR2 from the germline V gene are MNHNY and SVGAGI (reference sequence). CDR3 length equals 14 residues. V lost 6 bases and J lost 0, with 11 bases in between. CDR3 loop: CASSLDSMNTEAFF. CDR3 bases: TGTGCCAGCAGCCTCGACAGCATGAACACTGAAGCTTTCTTT.

The V call is TRBV6-5, the J call TRBJ2-4; perhaps TRBD2 as D (6 bases). The V gene's germline CDR1 is MNHEY and CDR2 SVGAGI. V was cut by 9 bases and J by 0 bases, with 9 bases left in between. The CDR3 totals 13 residues. CDR3 in DNA: TGTGCCAGTACGGGACTAGCCAAAAACATTCAGTACTTC. Its translation: CASTGLAKNIQYF.

V and J are TRBV11-3 and TRBJ2-1; 16 bases match TRBD2. The CDR3 spans 17 residues. Germline trimming cut 1 base from V and 8 bases from J; bases unmatched to any gene: 5. CDR1 SGHNT and CDR2 YENEEA come from the germline V gene. CDR3 region: CASSLVIGTSGGDEQFF. DNA for the CDR3: TGTGCCAGCAGCTTAGTCATCGGGACTAGCGGGGGGGATGAGCAGTTCTTC.

The genes are TRBV5-5 and TRBJ2-1, with 7 bases aligning to TRBD2. This CDR3 contains 15 residues. Germline loops: CDR1 SGHKS, CDR2 YYEKEE (reference sequence). J gave up 0 bases and V 4 bases, and 4 bases lay outside the gene matches. As DNA, the CDR3 is TGTGCCAGCAGCCTAGCGGTAAGCTCCTACAATGAGCAGTTCTTC. Encoded protein: CASSLAVSSYNEQFF.

The table lists this clone with a few counts. This chain uses TRBV2 with TRBJ2-1; D not resolved. CDR1 is SNHLY and CDR2 is FYNNEI in the germline V gene. Trimming pared 7 bases from V and 9 bases from J, leaving 16 bases between. This CDR3 has 13 amino acids. The CDR3 loop is CASTRSRLVEQFF. The CDR3 bases are TGTGCCAGCACTAGATCTAGGCTAGTTGAGCAGTTCTTC.

V and J are TRBV15 and TRBJ1-1; TRBD1 matches 9 bases. The J segment lost 1 base and the V segment lost 8 bases, leaving 17 bases of the junction unmatched. The CDR3 is made up of 18 amino acids. Germline-derived CDR1 and CDR2 are LNHNV and YYDKDF (reference sequence). The chain's CDR3 is CATQRGQGQGRGNTEAFF. The CDR3 nucleotides are TGTGCCACCCAGCGAGGCCAGGGACAGGGTCGAGGGAACACTGAAGCTTTCTTT.

The chain uses TRBV2 and TRBJ1-2; D remains unclear. Trimming stripped 6 bases from V and 8 bases from J, with 19 bases between. Germline V gene data show CDR1 as SNHLY and CDR2 as FYNNEI. This CDR3 is built from 14 residues. The DNA for the CDR3 is TGTGCCAGCAGCCCGAAGACTGATCGCGTGGGCTACACCTTC. It yields the protein CASSPKTDRVGYTF.

The genes are TRBV6-6 and TRBJ2-5, with 7 bases identical to TRBD2. Per germline, CDR1 MNHNY and CDR2 SVGAGI (reference sequence). The CDR3 extends over 15 amino acids. J was trimmed by 1 base and V by 2 bases; bases with no gene match: 4. CDR3 sequence (DNA): TGTGCCAGCAGTTACGACAGCGGGGCCCAAGAGACCCAGTACTTC. Translated: CASSYDSGAQETQYF.

In its sample, this clone was seen a few times. V is TRBV12-3 or TRBV12-4 and J is TRBJ1-1, with unresolved D. This CDR3 is 12 amino acids long. Trimming took off 5 bases at V and 6 bases at J, with 10 bases between the two ends. CDR3 nucleotides: TGTGCCAGCAGTACCGAGGCCCCTGAAGCTTTCTTT. Translating it yields CASSTEAPEAFF.

The V gene is TRBV6-5, the J gene TRBJ2-6; D possibly corresponds to TRBD2 (6 bases). This CDR3 is 15 amino acids long. Germline V gene lookup returns CDR1 MNHEY and CDR2 SVGAGI. Trimming cost V 6 bases and J 2 bases, with 11 bases left between them. The CDR3 coding sequence is TGTGCCAGCAGAGATGGAGGGGCTGGGGCCAACGTCCTGACTTTC. Translating gives CASRDGGAGANVLTF.

The CDR3 DNA is TGTGCCAGCAGCTCACTAGGAGCCTTCCAAGAGACCCAGTACTTC. It yields the protein CASSSLGAFQETQYF. V and J are TRBV11-1 and TRBJ2-5; a weak D match, TRBD2 (5 bases). Germline-derived CDR1 and CDR2 are SGHAT and FQDESV (reference sequence). Trimming cost V 4 bases and J 1 base, with 13 bases left between them. This CDR3 spans 15 amino acids.

The V call is TRBV11-2, the J call TRBJ1-1; unclear D gene. V dropped 5 bases and J dropped 0 bases, with 7 bases sitting between them. From germline, CDR1 is SGHAT and CDR2 FQNNGV. There are 13 residues in the CDR3. The CDR3 DNA sequence: TGTGCCAGCAGCCTCACAGTGAACACTGAAGCTTTCTTT. This sequence encodes CASSLTVNTEAFF.

The rearrangement links TRBV19 to TRBJ2-2, with 8 bases lining up with TRBD2. The trim removed 6 bases at V and 2 bases at J, leaving 8 bases unmatched. Germline V gene sequence: CDR1 LNHDA, CDR2 SQIVND (reference sequence). This CDR3 is built from 16 residues. CDR3: CASRVSGGLNTGELFF. DNA of the CDR3: TGTGCCAGTAGGGTGTCGGGGGGGCTCAACACCGGGGAGCTGTTTTTT.

A word on this clone: The sample contains more than one DNA sequence encoding this CDR3. The V gene is TRBV5-6, the J gene TRBJ1-2; 7 nucleotides agree with TRBD1. The CDR3 length is 13 residues. J lost 4 bases, V lost 4 bases, and 4 bases had no gene match. The germline CDR1 and CDR2 sequences are SGHDT and YYEEEE. The DNA of the CDR3 is TGTGCCAGCAGCCCTGGGACAGCCTATGGCTACACCTTC. Translation gives CASSPGTAYGYTF.

The V gene is TRBV5-6, the J gene TRBJ1-2, with D maybe TRBD1 (5 bases). CDR1 is SGHDT and CDR2 is YYEEEE in the germline V gene. This CDR3 region has 14 residues. With 1 base removed from V and 4 bases from J, the gap between germline ends came to 11 bases. The CDR3 nucleotides read TGTGCCAGCAGCTTGAGGTCAGGGCTCTATGGCTACACCTTC. Translated, it gives CASSLRSGLYGYTF.

The count of this clone is one. This chain links TRBV12-5 with TRBJ1-5; the D gene is possibly TRBD1 (6 bases). The CDR3 runs 14 residues. V lost 7 bases and J lost 3, with 13 bases in between. Germline V gene data show CDR1 as LGHNT and CDR2 as FRNRAP. The CDR3 region has the DNA TGTGCTAGTGCCCCCATGGGGGCCAATCAGCCCCAGCATTTT. Encoded protein: CASAPMGANQPQHF.

The chain carries TRBV2 and TRBJ2-5; D is possibly TRBD2 (5 bases). CDR3 length equals 11 residues. Germline values: CDR1 SNHLY, CDR2 FYNNEI. Trimming stripped 7 bases from V and 2 bases from J, with 5 bases between. CDR3 in amino acids: CASKRQETQYF. CDR3 nucleotides: TGTGCCAGCAAGCGGCAAGAGACCCAGTACTTC.